This T cell receptor (beta chain) was sequenced during a study of cytomegalovirus exposure and HLA in healthy donors. This clone was seen only once. The antigen remains unidentified. Points from the study as a whole: Several of the most significant clusters appeared, in a later analysis, to be linked to common viral pathogens.

PCR primers comprised 60 Vbeta and 13 Jbeta primers. Profiling relied on immunoSEQ multiplex PCR, and the TCRdb table lists in-frame clones only, not all of them. The table has about 160,000 clones, approximately 80% seen once. This CDR3 has 13 residues. The germline V gene encodes CDR1 MGHRA and CDR2 YSYEKL. V was clipped by 4 bases and J by 3 bases, with 9 bases between them. The sequencing input was PBMCs. This chain uses TRBV4-1 with TRBJ1-2, with D hard to call. This receptor was identified in a young man in good health and CMV-seropositive. The CDR3 nucleotides are TGCGCCAGCAGCCCTGAGACATACTATGGCTACACCTTC. Residues: CASSPETYYGYTF.